A single T cell receptor beta chain is shown here with its context. The antigen remains unidentified. This sample is part of a study of CXCR3-negative and CXCR3-positive naive CD8 T cells. Notes on the study in general: TRBV-TRBJ usage was alike in naive CXCR3-negative and CXCR3-positive cells but differed in memory cells. CXCR3-positive naive cells carried more hydrophobic TRB CDR3s than CXCR3-negative naive cells did.

The naive CD8+ gate required CD45RO-CCR7+CD27+CD95- phenotype. Researchers prepared the TRB cDNA libraries using 5' RACE with UMI labels. TCRdb re-called the 5' RACE reads; every CDR3 protein appears as one record, without DNA. Its table records over 55,000 distinct CDR3 sequences. The CDR3 extends over 15 amino acids. The germline V gene encodes CDR1 LNHNV and CDR2 YYDKDF (reference sequence). This sequence joins TRBV15 and TRBJ2-7; TCRdb names TRBD1, which stays unverified in the absence of DNA. The sequenced material came from naive CXCR3+ CD8+ T cells from blood. Subset reported: CD45RO-CCR7+CD27+CD95- naive CD8+ T cells expressing CXCR3 (TNR3+). The clonotype originates from a human donor in good health. Some clones in this sample may be carry-over from other donors' samples. The CDR3 protein is CATSSEGGTPYEQYF.